The 18 T cell receptor beta chains given below trace back to one sample, sequenced in a study of regulatory T cells in long-lasting Graves disease. Time point here: persistent/refractory GD, antithyroid drugs over 5 years with positive TRAb. There was RNA extracted from PBMCs, and the TCR library was made from it. Arm-PCR of CDR3 regions with iRepertoire HTBI primers generated TCR beta libraries. TCRdb analysed the multiplex PCR reads with MiXCR anew, one entry per CDR3 protein. Here the sample spans fewer than 550,000 distinct CDR3 sequences, roughly 21% being singletons. The sequences come from peripheral blood mononuclear cells (PBMCs), collected when the disease was refractory, from a patient treated with antithyroid drugs. The receptor set was obtained from a female donor with Graves disease.

Comments on this clonotype: The junction shows a germline mismatch at one end, possibly a read error. This chain uses TRBV28 with TRBJ2-7; TRBD2 agrees at 7 bases. The CDR3 is made up of 12 amino acids. Germline lookup yields CDR1 MDHEN and CDR2 SYDVKM. The CDR3 loop reads CASRGRGYDQYF. The CDR3 DNA is TGTGCCAGCAGGGGGAGGGGCTACGACCAGTACTTC.

The J gene is TRBJ2-7, the V gene TRBV6-1, with 8 bases identical to TRBD1. Per the germline V gene, CDR1 is MNHNS and CDR2 is SASEGT. V lost 3 bases and J lost 5; bases outside the gene matches: 6. The CDR3 is made up of 14 amino acids. The CDR3 sequence: CASSDRDRRDEQYF. DNA for the CDR3: TGTGCCAGCAGTGACCGGGACAGGAGGGACGAGCAGTACTTC.

There are many counts of this clonotype. The V and J genes are TRBV27 and TRBJ1-1, with D tentatively TRBD1 (6 bases). The germline gives CDR1 MNHEY, CDR2 SMNVEV (reference sequence). Trimming removed 7 bases at V and 0 bases at J, with 15 bases between. This CDR3 is 15 amino acids long. In DNA, the CDR3 is TGTGCCAGCACCAGAACGGGGGCTATGAACACTGAAGCTTTCTTT. Translation: CASTRTGAMNTEAFF.

This clonotype has a count of ten or more. The genes are TRBV28 and TRBJ1-1; no definite D call. The V end lost 7 bases, the J end lost 0 bases, and 15 bases lay between the germline ends. The CDR3 runs 15 residues. From germline, CDR1 is MDHEN and CDR2 SYDVKM. The CDR3 coding sequence is TGTGCCAGCAAGGCTGGAGGGAGGGTGAACACTGAAGCTTTCTTT. Its protein is CASKAGGRVNTEAFF.

This chain connects TRBV19 to TRBJ2-2; 12 bases match TRBD2. From germline, CDR1 is LNHDA and CDR2 SQIVND (reference sequence). The CDR3 is 16 residues long. V was clipped by 6 bases and J by 9 bases; unmatched bases: 11. The CDR3 reads CASRIPGTSGSRELFF. In DNA, the CDR3 is TGTGCCAGTAGGATACCCGGGACTAGCGGGTCCCGGGAGCTGTTTTTT.

This chain joins TRBV20-1 and TRBJ1-1, with no clear D. This CDR3 spans 13 amino acids. Germline CDR1 DFQATT, CDR2 SNEGSKA (reference sequence). V lost 3 bases to trimming and J lost 1 base, with 9 bases between them. The DNA for the CDR3 is TGCAGTGCTAGTGAGGGCTCGAACACTGAAGCTTTCTTT. Its protein product is CSASEGSNTEAFF.

This clonotype was seen a few times. This chain links TRBV7-2 with TRBJ1-5, with D maybe TRBD1 (5 bases). The V and J ends lost 1 base and 6 bases respectively, with 13 bases between them. The CDR3 has 15 residues. CDR1 and CDR2 (germline): SGHTA, FQGNSA. The CDR3 DNA reads TGTGCCAGCAGCTTAGTAGCCGGGGGAGCTCAGCCCCAGCATTTT. Translated, it gives CASSLVAGGAQPQHF.

This clonotype occurred many times. The chain uses TRBV7-9 and TRBJ2-6; 10 bases are a match to TRBD2. CDR1 is SEHNR, CDR2 FQNEAQ, per germline (reference sequence). The ends lost 5 bases at V and 1 base at J; junction bases unmatched: 11. CDR3 length: 19 residues. CDR3 DNA: TGTGCCAGCAGCCTCGCCCGGCTAGCGGGAGTTTCTGGGGCCAACGTCCTGACTTTC. Encoded protein: CASSLARLAGVSGANVLTF.

In this sample, this clonotype turned up many times. J is TRBJ2-7 and V is TRBV6-1; 7 bases match TRBD2. This CDR3 is 15 amino acids long. In germline, CDR1 is MNHNS, CDR2 SASEGT. V shed 6 bases, J shed 2 bases, and the junction held 10 bases outside the gene matches. The CDR3 is CASRMKRDAAYEQYF. CDR3 DNA sequence: TGTGCCAGCAGAATGAAGCGGGATGCCGCCTACGAGCAGTACTTC.

The J gene is TRBJ1-4, the V gene TRBV11-2; D is perhaps TRBD1 (6 bases). This CDR3 region has 17 residues. Germline V gives CDR1 SGHAT, CDR2 FQNNGV. V lost 1 base to trimming and J lost 4 bases, with 16 bases between them. CDR3 in amino acids: CASSLGGGQQGNEKLFF. The CDR3 coding sequence is TGTGCCAGCAGCTTAGGAGGCGGACAGCAGGGTAATGAAAAACTGTTTTTT. The variable domain in full, completed from reference TRBV11-2 and TRBJ1-4, reads EAGVAQSPRYKIIEKRQSVAFWCNPISGHATLYWYQQILGQGPKLLIQFQNNGVVDDSQLPKDRFSAERLKGVDSTLKIQPAKLEDSAVYLCASSLGGGQQGNEKLFFGSGTQLSVL.

This clonotype was seen repeatedly, ten times or more. An end of the junction does not agree with germline; a read error may underlie this. The chain is built from TRBV5-1 and TRBJ2-2; D call uncertain. Germline V gene sequence: CDR1 SGHRS, CDR2 YFSETQ. The CDR3 is 14 residues long. CDR3 residues: CASSLSQNTGELFF. DNA of the CDR3: TGTGCCAGCAGTTTATCGCAGAACACCGGGGAGCTGTTTTTT.

This clonotype was seen ten or more times. V gene TRBV28 combines with J gene TRBJ1-5; D possibly corresponds to TRBD1 (5 bases). Germline CDR1 reads MDHEN; CDR2 reads SYDVKM. Deletions cut 6 bases from V and 4 bases from J, with 16 bases between. The CDR3 sequence is 15 residues long. The CDR3 coding sequence is TGTGCCAGCAGGTGGGACGTTGATAGTAATCAGCCCCAGCATTTT. Its protein is CASRWDVDSNQPQHF.

The chain carries TRBV19 and TRBJ2-7, with 7 nucleotides matching TRBD1. This CDR3 has 14 amino acids. Trimming took 3 bases from V and 3 from J; bases not matched to a gene: 5. Germline V gene lookup returns CDR1 LNHDA and CDR2 SQIVND (reference sequence). CDR3 bases: TGTGCCAGTAGTATCTATGCAGGGGGCTACGAGCAGTACTTC. This sequence encodes CASSIYAGGYEQYF.

The chain has TRBV7-6 and TRBJ1-5; weak D call: TRBD1 (6 bases). Between the trimmed V and J ends, which lost 5 bases and 5 bases, there was a span of 16 bases. Germline V CDR1 and CDR2: SGHVS, FNYEAQ. The CDR3 is made up of 15 amino acids. Here the CDR3 DNA reads TGTGCCAGCAGCATAGGGGCAGGGGTCGATCAGCCCCAGCATTTT. Translation gives CASSIGAGVDQPQHF. The full variable domain, in which reference TRBV7-6 and TRBJ1-5 provide the parts outside the CDR3, is GAGVSQSPRYKVTKRGQDVALRCDPISGHVSLYWYRQALGQGPEFLTYFNYEAQQDKSGLPNDRFSAERPEGSISTLTIQRTEQRDSAMYRCASSIGAGVDQPQHFGDGTRLSIL.

The rearrangement joins TRBV12-3 or TRBV12-4 to TRBJ2-3; D ambiguous. Trimming shortened V by 6 bases and J by 5 bases, and 6 bases separated the two germline ends. There are 11 residues in the CDR3. CDR3 sequence: CASSHGDTQYF. In nucleotides, the CDR3 is TGTGCCAGCAGCCATGGAGATACGCAGTATTTT.

Worth noting for this clonotype: Relative to the germline gene, one junction end is altered; a read error may explain this. The rearrangement links TRBV28 to TRBJ2-2, with D possibly TRBD2 on 5 matching bases. Per the germline V gene, CDR1 is MDHEN and CDR2 is SYDVKM. This CDR3 has 17 amino acids. CDR3 sequence reads: CASRPGTPTLWAGELLF. The CDR3 nucleotides are TGTGCCAGCAGGCCGGGTACCCCAACCTTATGGGCCGGGGAGCTGCTTTTT.

Turning to this clonotype: This sequence may be a read error, since a much larger clone differs from it by one base. The CDR3 does not end in the conserved phenylalanine or tryptophan, so this is likely a read error. The V gene is TRBV12-3 or TRBV12-4, the J gene TRBJ1-5; TRBD1 matches 7 bases. The CDR3 spans 16 residues. The V segment lost 6 bases and the J segment 1 base; nucleotides outside the gene matches: 9. In DNA, the CDR3 is TGTGCCAGCAGCACACACAGGGGAGAGAGCAATCAGCCCCAGCATCTT. Translating gives CASSTHRGESNQPQHL.

This clonotype showed up just once. This chain links TRBV12-3 or TRBV12-4 with TRBJ2-5, with 11 bases fitting TRBD2. The DNA end lines up better with TRBJ2-1; the J call may be wrong. This CDR3 region has 15 residues. Here the CDR3 reads CASSYGSTSGDEQFF. The CDR3 region has the DNA TGTGCCAGCAGCTACGGGTCGACTAGCGGGGATGAGCAGTTCTTC.